This T cell receptor (beta chain) was recorded in a study of molecular identifiers for immune sequencing clone quantification (dated by TCRdb to 2016 to 2018). For the wider study: For a replicate experiment, RNA from roughly 18,000 or 92,000 naive CD8 T cells was divided into five aliquots, of which four were sequenced. This methods study benchmarked molecular-identifier clustering-based TCR repertoire sequencing (MIDCIRS) and TCR RNA copy counting, using CD8 T cells to do so.

By how much of the sample it makes up, this clonotype is medium-sized (0.01 to 0.1%). The target of this receptor is not known. No clone much larger than this one lies a single base away; base qualities are absent. V is pared back by 0 bases and J by 5 bases, with 19 bases lying between the germline termini. The CDR3 runs 17 amino acids, cysteine and phenylalanine included. Only the CDR3 portion is preserved as DNA: 51 bases, with reading frame beginning at the first base. The germline V gene gives CDR1 as SGDLS and CDR2 as YYNGEE. Libraries of naive CD8 T cells were built from anywhere between about 17,000 and 1,000,000 sorted cells, with 10%, 30% or 50% of the purified RNA used. Naive CD8 T cells were FACS-sorted as CD8+CD4-CCR7+CD45RA+ on a BD FACSAria II into RLT Plus buffer. Detection sensitivity was tested by spiking Jurkat RNA equal to ten or so TCR copies' worth into samples containing 20,000-1,000,000 naive CD8 T cells. CD8 T cells were enriched using RosetteSep CD8+ T Cell Enrichment Cocktail and Ficoll-Paque, and the enriched cells then underwent ACK red cell lysis.

Broad study findings and their caveats: Modeling estimated roughly 3.2 recovered TCR RNA copies per cell, compared with 9.5 to 10 by digital PCR, which implies around 33% capture efficiency. Identical TCR molecules sharing a barcode could cause highly expanded clone sizes to be underestimated. Spiked-in Jurkat TCR RNA equal to a single cell's worth was reported to be detectable even within 1,200,000 naive CD8 T cells. In CMV-specific effector cells, clones with more than 20 RNA copies contained over 99% of molecules, whereas in naive cells such clones contained under 1% of molecules. Without barcode sub-clustering, chimeric consensus sequences inflated TCR diversity; chimeras reached as high as 47%. Naive libraries contained spiked-in Jurkat TCR RNA (roughly 10 copies' worth), which is not part of the donor repertoire.

Library preparation was by PCR. Instrument used: Illumina HiSeq 4000. Bulk TCR libraries were prepared as previously described, using TCR primers listed in Table S5. Total RNA was purified with the Qiagen AllPrep DNA/RNA kit. Reads from multiple sequencing runs of the same library were pooled before analysis. The paper's data handling went like this. Only reads with exact TCR constant sequence were kept, trimmed to 150 nt, and grouped by their 12-nt molecular barcodes. Within each barcode group, reads were sub-clustered at a 15% Levenshtein threshold, and quality-weighted consensus sequences were built per RNA molecule. Non-functional sequences were removed, as were lower-count sequences one edit away from another. On the basis of fitting two negative binomial distributions, barcode sub-clusters with fewer than 20% of the maximum read count were discarded. In TCRdb, the public reads were trimmed at Q25 with fastp and aligned with MiXCR, with productive beta chains retained. When rows share a CDR3 protein, they turn into one entry using the most common DNA and genes. For this entry, the V and J calls and clone size follow TCRdb and not the study's own pipeline. The sample includes about 5,500 distinct CDR3 sequences, with roughly 15% observed a single time. Together, the top ten hold 2% to 3% of the sample.

The V and J segments used are TRBV9 and TRBJ2-3; TRBD2 is a weak D gene call, 5 bases matching. This TCR derives from a human donor in good health. Some libraries in this study had Jurkat cell RNA spiked in. The sequencing input was naive CD8+ T cells from blood, with Jurkat cell RNA spiked in. The cell subset or site label for this specimen denotes: FACS-sorted CD8+CD4-CCR7+CD45RA+ naive T cells. The bases are TGTGCCAGCAGCGTAGAGCCCGTTGGAGGAGTTGGAGATACGCAGTATTTT. This translates into CASSVEPVGGVGDTQYF.